This T cell receptor (beta chain) was identified in a study of blood T cell repertoires in COVID-19. V trimming: 2 bases; J trimming: 4 bases; junction bases outside the gene matches: 3. CDR1 KGHDR and CDR2 SFDVKD come from the germline V gene. The CDR3 consists of 15 residues. Clones were sequenced by immunoSEQ multiplex PCR, and TCRdb holds only the in-frame ones, with some missing. Among hundreds of thousands of clones, 75% to 90% were seen once, and the ten largest hold around 14%. Input material: peripheral blood. J is TRBJ2-3 and V is TRBV24-1, with 9 nucleotides matching TRBD2. The receptor comes from a woman in her sixties or seventies with COVID-19, enrolled during active disease. The DNA for the CDR3 is TGTGCCACCAGTGATTCACGGACTAGCGCAGATACGCAGTATTTT. Encoded protein: CATSDSRTSADTQYF.